This TCR beta chain stems from a study of OX40 agonist ivuxolimab in advanced cancers. Study background: The group had a mean age of roughly 56 years, ranged from about 20 to 80, and was just under 85% male. Three patients, one with hepatocellular carcinoma and two with cutaneous melanoma, responded partially.

TCRdb's table, derived via immunoSEQ multiplex PCR, lists solely in-frame clones and lacks some. The data show about 18,000 clones, with approximately 83% seen just once and 35% to 50% held by the top ten. This CDR3 has 21 amino acids. Germline loops: CDR1 SGHTA, CDR2 FQGTGA. V was pared by 5 bases and J by 0 bases, with 22 bases of the junction left unmatched. This receptor was identified in an adult with an advanced solid tumor such as melanoma, head and neck, liver or kidney cancer. The source was CD4+ or CD8+ T cells sorted from blood, collected in a trial of the OX40 agonist ivuxolimab. V usage is TRBV7-3 and J usage is TRBJ1-1, with TRBD1 matching 9 bases. CDR3 coding DNA: TGTGCCAGCAGCCCTCCGGGACAGGGTGGTTTGGCCACGGGAATGAACACTGAAGCTTTCTTT. Protein sequence: CASSPPGQGGLATGMNTEAFF.